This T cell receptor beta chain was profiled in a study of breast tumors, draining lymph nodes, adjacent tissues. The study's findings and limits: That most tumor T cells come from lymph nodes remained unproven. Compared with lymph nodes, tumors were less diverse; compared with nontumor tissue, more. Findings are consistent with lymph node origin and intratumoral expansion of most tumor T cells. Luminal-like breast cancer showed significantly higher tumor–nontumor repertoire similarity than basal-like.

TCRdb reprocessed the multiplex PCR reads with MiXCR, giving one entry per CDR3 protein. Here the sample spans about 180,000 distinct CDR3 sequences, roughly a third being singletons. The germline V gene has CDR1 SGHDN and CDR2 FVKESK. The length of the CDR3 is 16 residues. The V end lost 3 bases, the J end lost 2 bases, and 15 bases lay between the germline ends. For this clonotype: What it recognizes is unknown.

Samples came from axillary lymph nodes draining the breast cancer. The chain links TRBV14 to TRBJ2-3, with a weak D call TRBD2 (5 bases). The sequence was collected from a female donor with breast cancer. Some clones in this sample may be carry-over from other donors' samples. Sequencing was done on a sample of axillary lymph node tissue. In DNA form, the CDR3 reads TGTGCCAGCAGCCAGGCGTACGGACTTTTCACAGATACGCAGTATTTT. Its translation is CASSQAYGLFTDTQYF.